This T cell receptor (beta chain) was documented in a study of cytomegalovirus exposure and HLA in healthy donors. Study conclusions and caveats: An analysis done earlier found most TCR beta V segments productive about 87% or about 30% of the time. Accurate predictions that matched the HLA-A and HLA-B alleles of most subjects were reportedly made from TCR beta sequences.

On this clone: Its antigen is as yet unknown.

The PCR made use of 60 Vbeta and 13 Jbeta primers. TCRdb keeps only in-frame clones here, not all; method: immunoSEQ multiplex PCR. The table shows approximately 120,000 clones, with 76% occurring only once. The germline gives CDR1 SGHRS, CDR2 YFSETQ. V was clipped by 0 bases and J by 1 base, with 10 bases between them. There are 15 residues in the CDR3. The sample taken for sequencing was PBMCs. The source is a woman aged 35 to 49 in good health and CMV-seropositive. This rearrangement joins TRBV5-1 to TRBJ1-2; D not certain. This CDR3 is CASSLEPGLNYGYTF. CDR3 DNA: TGCGCCAGCAGCTTGGAGCCAGGCCTTAACTATGGCTACACCTTC.